A selection of T cell receptor beta chains follows, all from one sample in a study of CD8 T cells in Susac syndrome. TCRdb ran MiXCR on the immunoSEQ multiplex PCR reads and lists one entry per CDR3 protein. The table records 150,000 or so distinct CDR3 sequences, around 93% of them present only once. Sequencing used CD4+ T cells from PBMCs. These receptors were collected from a human donor in good health. Both conserved end residues are part of each CDR3. The D gene is left open where the match is weak. Not all rows give a size; the values are once, few, many and, for expanded clones, a class.

J,V,size,length,D,DNA,CDR3
TRBJ2-5,TRBV5-1,-,14,-,TGCGCCAGCAGTCGGTCCCTGGGGGGAGAGACCCAGTACTTC,CASSRSLGGETQYF
TRBJ2-2,TRBV20-1,-,13,-,TGCAGTGCAAGGACGGGGAAGACCGGGGAGCTGTTTTTT,CSARTGKTGELFF
TRBJ2-1,TRBV5-1,-,14,-,TGCGCCAGCAGCTTGGGTTCAGGGGAGCGTGTGCAGTTCTTC,CASSLGSGERVQFF
TRBJ1-1,TRBV3-1,-,15,-,TGTGCCAGCAGCCAAGTTGGAGGCTTTAACACTGAAGCTTTCTTT,CASSQVGGFNTEAFF
TRBJ1-1,TRBV5-4,once,13,-,TGTGCCAGCCACGTTGATGCGGGATTCGAAGCTTTCTTT,CASHVDAGFEAFF
TRBJ1-6,TRBV6-5,-,16,-,TGTGCCAGCAGTTACGGATTCAGCTCCTATAATTCACCCCTCCACTTT,CASSYGFSSYNSPLHF
TRBJ1-2,TRBV2,-,12,-,TGTGCCACCACAGGTCCTAACTATGGCTACACCTTC,CATTGPNYGYTF
TRBJ2-5,TRBV7-2,-,12,-,TGTGCCAGCAGCTTTAACGGAGAGACCCAGTACTTC,CASSFNGETQYF
TRBJ1-3,TRBV6-6,once,15,-,TGTGCCAGCAGCCCCTCAGCCCTCTCTGGAAACACCATATATTTT,CASSPSALSGNTIYF
TRBJ1-5,TRBV3-1,-,14,-,TGTGCCAGCAGTCGTGGCCTTAGCAATCAGCCCCAGCATTTT,CASSRGLSNQPQHF